Below, 18 T cell receptor beta chains from the same sample are listed, as sequenced in a study of blood T cell repertoires in COVID-19. Only in-frame clones appear in the TCRdb table, and some are missing; sequencing was by immunoSEQ multiplex PCR. The sample lists about 35,000 clones, approximately 80% occurring once. The sequenced sample was peripheral blood. These TCRs come from a woman in her 70s with acute or convalescent COVID-19.

V is TRBV6-5 and J is TRBJ1-1, with D perhaps TRBD1 (6 bases). This CDR3 comprises 14 residues. Germline CDR1 is MNHEY and CDR2 is SVGAGI. V was trimmed by 5 bases and J by 4 bases, leaving 14 bases between them. The CDR3 DNA reads as TGTGCCAGCAGTCTTTCAGGGGTGCGCACTGAAGCTTTCTTT. Protein sequence: CASSLSGVRTEAFF.

V gene TRBV5-5 combines with J gene TRBJ2-3; 8 nucleotides match TRBD1. Germline CDR1 and CDR2: SGHKS and YYEKEE (reference sequence). This CDR3 is 15 amino acids long. Germline trimming cut 4 bases from V and 2 bases from J; bases unmatched to any gene: 6. In nucleotides, the CDR3 is TGTGCCAGCAGCCAGACAGGGGCGACCACAGATACGCAGTATTTT. It is translated as CASSQTGATTDTQYF. The full variable domain, in which reference TRBV5-5 and TRBJ2-3 provide the parts outside the CDR3, is DAGVTQSPTHLIKTRGQQVTLRCSPISGHKSVSWYQQVLGQGPQFIFQYYEKEERGRGNFPDRFSARQFPNYSSELNVNALLLGDSALYLCASSQTGATTDTQYFGPGTRLTVL.

The chain couples TRBV7-9 to TRBJ1-2, with a possible D match to TRBD1 (5 bases). Trimming cost V 5 bases and J 12 bases, with 19 bases left between them. Germline values: CDR1 SEHNR, CDR2 FQNEAQ (reference sequence). The CDR3 covers 13 residues. The chain's CDR3 is CASSATQPGGDTF. The CDR3 DNA reads TGTGCCAGCAGCGCAACACAACCGGGGGGGGACACCTTC.

The V gene is TRBV24-1, the J gene TRBJ2-1; 7 bases fit TRBD1. The CDR3 has 14 residues. CDR1 is KGHDR, CDR2 SFDVKD, per germline. V lost 4 bases to trimming and J lost 5 bases; unmatched junction nucleotides: 4. CDR3 protein: CATSDVDRDNEQFF. Written as DNA, the CDR3 is TGTGCCACCAGTGACGTAGACAGGGACAATGAGCAGTTCTTC.

The chain uses TRBV10-3 and TRBJ2-7; 12 nucleotides match TRBD2. V shed 4 bases, J shed 7 bases, and the junction held 8 bases outside the gene matches. The CDR3 totals 15 residues. Germline loops: CDR1 ENHRY, CDR2 SYGVKD. The CDR3: CAISASSGRAGEQYF. The CDR3 coding sequence is TGTGCCATCAGTGCCTCTAGCGGGAGGGCCGGTGAGCAGTACTTC.

This clone turned up a few times. This chain links TRBV20-1 with TRBJ2-5; D remains ambiguous. V lost 6 bases and J 3 bases, leaving 8 bases between the germline ends. Germline V lookup: CDR1 DFQATT, CDR2 SNEGSKA (reference sequence). The CDR3 loop spans 11 amino acids. CDR3 in amino acids: CSARPEETQYF. The CDR3 coding sequence is TGCAGTGCAAGACCGGAAGAGACCCAGTACTTC.

The CDR3 loop reads CATSRDSVGYTF. In nucleotides, the CDR3 is TGTGCCACCAGCAGAGATTCGGTAGGCTACACCTTC. The V gene is TRBV15, the J gene TRBJ1-2, with D uncertain. Trimming cost V 0 bases and J 8 bases, with 7 bases left between them. The CDR3 consists of 12 residues. Germline CDR1 LNHNV, CDR2 YYDKDF (reference sequence).

The rearrangement links TRBV15 to TRBJ1-2; D is ambiguous. Per germline, CDR1 LNHNV and CDR2 YYDKDF (reference sequence). There are 11 residues in the CDR3. Trimming removed 4 bases at V and 7 bases at J, with 7 bases between. Written as DNA, the CDR3 is TGTGCCACCAGCACCCTAAGTGGCTACACCTTC. Amino acid sequence: CATSTLSGYTF.

Only a few counts were recorded for this clone. The chain is built from TRBV20-1 and TRBJ2-7; 9 nucleotides match TRBD2. Trimming cost V 3 bases and J 4 bases; bases outside gene matches: 13. The CDR3 length is 16 residues. Germline assignment: CDR1 DFQATT and CDR2 SNEGSKA (reference sequence). The CDR3 is CSASHSGSPLGYEQYF. As DNA, the CDR3 is TGCAGTGCTAGTCATAGCGGGAGTCCTCTGGGTTACGAGCAGTACTTC.

About this clone: The junction differs from germline at one of its ends, possibly a read error. V usage is TRBV5-5 and J usage is TRBJ2-7, with D perhaps TRBD1 (6 bases). Per germline, CDR1 SGHKS and CDR2 YYEKEE (reference sequence). The CDR3 is 14 residues long. The CDR3 nucleotides are TGTGCCAGCAGCAACCGGGACATCGGATACGGGCAGTACTTC. This sequence encodes CASSNRDIGYGQYF.

V and J are TRBV6-5 and TRBJ2-7; TRBD1 aligns across 7 bases. CDR1 MNHEY and CDR2 SVGAGI come from the germline V gene. Losses at the gene ends were 5 bases for V and 3 bases for J; bases not matched to a gene: 7. The CDR3 has 14 amino acids. The CDR3, as DNA: TGTGCCAGCAGTAGGCGACAGGGATACTACGAGCAGTACTTC. The encoded protein is CASSRRQGYYEQYF.

The chain carries TRBV19 and TRBJ1-2, with D perhaps matching TRBD1 (5 bases). From germline, CDR1 is LNHDA and CDR2 SQIVND (reference sequence). The CDR3 length is 13 residues. V was trimmed by 2 bases and J by 5 bases, leaving 9 bases between them. The CDR3 sequence: CASSILGTYGYTF. In nucleotides, the CDR3 is TGTGCCAGTAGTATATTAGGGACTTATGGCTACACCTTC.

V is TRBV18 and J is TRBJ1-2; 9 positions agree with TRBD1. The CDR3 contains 20 residues. The ends lost 3 bases at V and 8 bases at J; junction bases unmatched: 25. The germline V gene encodes CDR1 KGHSH and CDR2 LQKENI. The CDR3 sequence is CASSPLNPGTGNPEVRGYTF. CDR3 DNA: TGTGCCAGCTCACCGCTTAATCCCGGGACAGGGAACCCTGAAGTGAGGGGCTACACCTTC.

The J gene is TRBJ2-7, the V gene TRBV6-6; TRBD1 matches at 7 bases. Germline trimming cut 6 bases from V and 3 bases from J; bases unmatched to any gene: 5. Germline CDR1 and CDR2: MNHNY and SVGAGI (reference sequence). The CDR3 sequence is 13 residues long. CDR3 residues: CASRSDRVYEQYF. The DNA of the CDR3 is TGTGCCAGCAGAAGCGACAGGGTCTACGAGCAGTACTTC.

The chain joins TRBV5-8 to TRBJ1-1, with D tentatively TRBD1 (5 bases). V lost 5 bases and J 4 bases, leaving 12 bases between the germline ends. In germline, CDR1 is SGHTS, CDR2 YDEGEE. The CDR3 spans 13 residues. This CDR3 reads CASRRGLGTEAFF. The CDR3 bases are TGTGCCAGCAGAAGGGGCCTCGGCACTGAAGCTTTCTTT.

The J gene is TRBJ1-5, the V gene TRBV3-1 (or the pseudogene TRBV3-2); 9 bases are shared with TRBD1. CDR3 length: 15 residues. Germline V CDR1 and CDR2: LGHDT, YNNKEL (reference sequence). V gave up 1 base and J gave up 6 bases; unmatched junction bases: 4. This chain's CDR3 is CASSQGTGVGQPQHF. The CDR3 DNA reads TGTGCCAGCAGCCAAGGGACAGGGGTAGGTCAGCCCCAGCATTTT.

The rearrangement uses TRBV27 and TRBJ2-3, with TRBD2 matching 12 bases. Trimming cost V 4 bases and J 2 bases; bases outside gene matches: 4. The CDR3 spans 16 residues. Germline V gene data show CDR1 as MNHEY and CDR2 as SMNVEV (reference sequence). The CDR3 region is CASSSGLAGYTDTQYF. CDR3 nucleotides: TGTGCCAGCAGTTCCGGACTAGCGGGATACACAGATACGCAGTATTTT.

CDR3 sequence (DNA): TGTGCCAGTAGTATAGGGAAGGGGGCGAAAAGCACCGGGGAGCTGTTTTTT. This codes for CASSIGKGAKSTGELFF. This chain links TRBV19 with TRBJ2-2; 7 bases are a match to TRBD1. Germline CDR1 reads LNHDA; CDR2 reads SQIVND (reference sequence). The CDR3 extends over 17 amino acids. J gave up 4 bases and V 1 base, and 9 bases lay outside the gene matches.